The 21 T cell receptor beta chains below all came from one sample that was sequenced in a study of blood T cell repertoires in COVID-19. Here immunoSEQ multiplex PCR was the method, and the copy in TCRdb shows in-frame clones only, minus some. The data contain a few hundred thousand clones, approximately 88% of them singletons. The sample comprised peripheral blood. All receptors come from a woman in her forties or fifties with active or convalescent COVID-19.

The chain links TRBV6-2 or TRBV6-3 to TRBJ2-7, with a tentative D call TRBD2 (6 bases). Trimming stripped 2 bases from V and 7 bases from J, with 15 bases between. In germline, CDR1 is MNHEY, CDR2 SVGEGT. The length of the CDR3 is 14 residues. CDR3: CASSYRRGGMEQYF. As DNA, the CDR3 is TGTGCCAGCAGTTACCGGCGGGGCGGAATGGAGCAGTACTTC.

The J gene is TRBJ2-3, the V gene TRBV9; weak D call: TRBD1 (6 bases). The CDR3 loop spans 18 amino acids. In germline, CDR1 is SGDLS, CDR2 YYNGEE. The V end was cut by 4 bases, the J end by 0 bases, with 21 bases between. CDR3 sequence (DNA): TGTGCCAGCAGCCCTCGGACAGATCGAGGATGGAGCACAGATACGCAGTATTTT. It codes for CASSPRTDRGWSTDTQYF. The whole variable domain, filled in from reference TRBV9 and TRBJ2-3, reads DSGVTQTPKHLITATGQRVTLRCSPRSGDLSVYWYQQSLDQGLQFLIQYYNGEERAKGNILERFSAQQFPDLHSELNLSSLELGDSALYFCASSPRTDRGWSTDTQYFGPGTRLTVL.

V is TRBV6-5 and J is TRBJ2-7; 7 bases line up with TRBD1. The germline gives CDR1 MNHEY, CDR2 SVGAGI. V shed 6 bases and J 3 bases; nucleotides not matched to a gene: 2. The CDR3 has 12 residues. The CDR3 DNA reads TGTGCCAGCAGGACAGGGAACTACGAGCAGTACTTC. Protein sequence: CASRTGNYEQYF.

This chain joins TRBV12-3 or TRBV12-4 and TRBJ1-1, with D uncertain. The CDR3 covers 12 residues. V lost 2 bases to trimming and J lost 11 bases, with 12 bases between them. CDR3 amino acids: CASSLRTSQAFF. In DNA form, the CDR3 reads TGTGCCAGCAGTTTAAGGACTTCTCAGGCTTTCTTT.

This rearrangement joins TRBV18 to TRBJ2-5; D ambiguous. V was pared by 2 bases and J by 5 bases, with 12 bases between. The CDR3 covers 14 residues. The V gene's germline CDR1 is KGHSH and CDR2 LQKENI. CDR3 sequence: CASSPAVLRETQYF. CDR3 nucleotides: TGTGCCAGCTCACCAGCGGTCCTACGGGAGACCCAGTACTTC.

The chain joins TRBV7-9 to TRBJ1-1, with D maybe TRBD1 (6 bases). Germline assignment: CDR1 SEHNR and CDR2 FQNEAQ (reference sequence). Trimming shortened V by 5 bases and J by 8 bases, and 18 bases separated the two germline ends. This CDR3 is 14 amino acids long. The CDR3 bases are TGTGCCAGCAGCCTTTCTGGACAGTCCCTAGAAGCTTTCTTT. It is translated as CASSLSGQSLEAFF.

This clone showed up many times. The V gene is TRBV7-9, the J gene TRBJ2-6, with TRBD2 matching 7 bases. The junction had 10 bases not matched to a gene; V was cut back by 5 bases and J by 3 bases. Germline V gene sequence: CDR1 SEHNR, CDR2 FQNEAQ (reference sequence). The CDR3 is 17 amino acids. CDR3 sequence reads: CASSPPGGGGGANVLTF. CDR3 nucleotide sequence: TGTGCCAGCAGCCCCCCGGGGGGAGGCGGTGGGGCCAACGTCCTGACTTTC.

This rearrangement joins TRBV7-6 to TRBJ2-1, with a weak D call TRBD1 (5 bases). The length of the CDR3 is 16 residues. V lost 1 base, J lost 4 bases, and 14 bases lay in between. Germline CDR1 SGHVS, CDR2 FNYEAQ. The CDR3 region has the DNA TGTGCCAGCAGCTTAGAAACAGGAACCCGTTACAATGAGCAGTTCTTC. Its translation: CASSLETGTRYNEQFF.

The chain links TRBV12-3 or TRBV12-4 to TRBJ2-1; 7 bases fit TRBD1. CDR3 length: 12 residues. V dropped 0 bases and J dropped 12; count of bases not matched to a gene: 2. This chain's CDR3 is CASSLAPGGQFF. CDR3 coding DNA: TGTGCCAGCAGTTTAGCCCCAGGGGGGCAGTTCTTC.

V gene TRBV27 combines with J gene TRBJ1-2; D possibly corresponds to TRBD1 (6 bases). Between the trimmed V and J ends, which lost 5 bases and 5 bases, there was a span of 24 bases. The CDR3 extends over 17 amino acids. Germline V gene sequence: CDR1 MNHEY, CDR2 SMNVEV (reference sequence). The DNA of the CDR3 is TGTGCCAGCAGTATGACAGGCACCGACCGTCAAAGATATGGCTACACCTTC. Residues: CASSMTGTDRQRYGYTF.

This chain connects TRBV4-3 to TRBJ1-3; 9 bases are a match to TRBD1. Per germline, CDR1 LGHNA and CDR2 YSLEER. This CDR3 is built from 17 residues. The J segment lost 1 base and the V segment lost 0 bases, leaving 4 bases of the junction unmatched. The chain's CDR3 is CASSQDPGTGSGNTIYF. The CDR3 nucleotides read TGCGCCAGCAGCCAAGATCCCGGGACAGGGTCTGGAAACACCATATATTTT.

The CDR3: CASSPQYPLNNEQFF. CDR3 DNA: TGTGCCAGCAGCCCACAGTACCCCCTAAACAATGAGCAGTTCTTC. The V gene is TRBV3-1 (or the pseudogene TRBV3-2), the J gene TRBJ2-1; D call uncertain. Trimming shortened V by 4 bases and J by 5 bases, and 15 bases separated the two germline ends. Looked up from germline, CDR1 is LGHDT and CDR2 is YNNKEL (reference sequence). The CDR3 sequence is 15 residues long.

The genes are TRBV7-2 and TRBJ2-5, with 9 bases lining up with TRBD2. This CDR3 is 16 amino acids long. With 1 base clipped from V and 2 bases from J, the junction kept 5 bases outside the gene matches. Per the germline V gene, CDR1 is SGHTA and CDR2 is FQGNSA. CDR3 coding DNA: TGTGCCAGCAGCTTAGGGCTAGCGGGGCGACAAGAGACCCAGTACTTC. This gives the protein CASSLGLAGRQETQYF. Supplemented by reference TRBV7-2 and TRBJ2-5, the full variable domain reads GAGVSQSPSNKVTEKGKDVELRCDPISGHTALYWYRQSLGQGLEFLIYFQGNSAPDKSGLPSDRFSAERTGGSVSTLTIQRTQQEDSAVYLCASSLGLAGRQETQYFGPGTRLLVL.

The chain employs TRBV27 and TRBJ2-5; 9 bases map to TRBD2. After removal of 2 bases from V and 2 bases from J, the junction contained 3 bases not matched to a gene. The germline V gene has CDR1 MNHEY and CDR2 SMNVEV (reference sequence). The CDR3 sequence is 15 residues long. CDR3 sequence: CASSLTTSGQETQYF. The CDR3 DNA reads as TGTGCCAGCAGTTTAACAACTAGCGGGCAAGAGACCCAGTACTTC.

CDR3 sequence reads: CAWSVLRGNEQEKLFF. The CDR3 region has the DNA TGTGCCTGGAGTGTATTAAGGGGCAATGAACAAGAAAAACTGTTTTTT. This rearrangement joins TRBV30 to TRBJ1-4; D is perhaps TRBD1 (5 bases). Germline lookup yields CDR1 GTSNPN and CDR2 SVGIG (reference sequence). This CDR3 comprises 16 residues. Trimming stripped 0 bases from V and 8 bases from J, with 19 bases between.

This chain connects TRBV30 to TRBJ2-4; a possible D gene is TRBD1 (6 bases). V lost 3 bases and J 4 bases, leaving 10 bases between the germline ends. Germline loops: CDR1 GTSNPN, CDR2 SVGIG (reference sequence). The CDR3 extends over 13 amino acids. This CDR3 is CAWSSGQKNIQYF. DNA of the CDR3: TGTGCCTGGAGCTCTGGACAGAAAAACATTCAGTACTTC.

The chain couples TRBV7-2 to TRBJ2-1, with 11 bases that match TRBD2. J was trimmed by 7 bases and V by 2 bases; bases with no gene match: 7. CDR3 length: 16 amino acids. Germline CDR1 reads SGHTA; CDR2 reads FQGNSA. The CDR3 spells CASSLRPSGGRNEQFF. As DNA, the CDR3 is TGTGCCAGCAGCTTAAGGCCTAGCGGGGGGAGGAATGAGCAGTTCTTC.

V is TRBV6-5 and J is TRBJ1-1, with 12 bases identical to TRBD1. V trimming: 6 bases; J trimming: 6 bases; junction bases outside the gene matches: 2. Looked up from germline, CDR1 is MNHEY and CDR2 is SVGAGI. This CDR3 contains 13 residues. As DNA, the CDR3 is TGTGCCAGCAGGGGACAGGGGGCTGCTGAAGCTTTCTTT. Amino acids: CASRGQGAAEAFF.

The rearrangement links TRBV7-8 to TRBJ2-3; D gene unclear. Germline V gene data show CDR1 as SGHVS and CDR2 as FQNEAQ. Trimming took off 3 bases at V and 4 bases at J, with 8 bases between the two ends. CDR3 length: 13 residues. The CDR3 coding sequence is TGTGCCAGCAGCTTCGAGAGTCCAGATACGCAGTATTTT. Its protein is CASSFESPDTQYF. Full variable domain (missing parts from reference TRBV7-8 and TRBJ2-3): GAGVSQSPRYKVAKRGQDVALRCDPISGHVSLFWYQQALGQGPEFLTYFQNEAQLDKSGLPSDRFFAERPEGSVSTLKIQRTQQEDSAVYLCASSFESPDTQYFGPGTRLTVL.

The chain uses TRBV5-1 and TRBJ1-4, with D possibly TRBD1 on 5 matching bases. Germline V lookup: CDR1 SGHRS, CDR2 YFSETQ. The CDR3 contains 15 residues. Trimming cost V 2 bases and J 0 bases, with 8 bases left between them. CDR3 amino acids: CASSFGGSTNEKLFF. CDR3 in DNA: TGCGCCAGCAGCTTCGGGGGTTCAACTAATGAAAAACTGTTTTTT.

The chain recombines TRBV7-2 with TRBJ1-1; no definite D call. The V and J ends lost 11 bases and 8 bases respectively, with 18 bases between them. The germline CDR1 and CDR2 sequences are SGHTA and FQGNSA. This CDR3 has 12 amino acids. The CDR3 here is CAARLQGVEAFF. CDR3 DNA sequence: TGTGCCGCACGACTGCAAGGTGTGGAAGCTTTCTTT.